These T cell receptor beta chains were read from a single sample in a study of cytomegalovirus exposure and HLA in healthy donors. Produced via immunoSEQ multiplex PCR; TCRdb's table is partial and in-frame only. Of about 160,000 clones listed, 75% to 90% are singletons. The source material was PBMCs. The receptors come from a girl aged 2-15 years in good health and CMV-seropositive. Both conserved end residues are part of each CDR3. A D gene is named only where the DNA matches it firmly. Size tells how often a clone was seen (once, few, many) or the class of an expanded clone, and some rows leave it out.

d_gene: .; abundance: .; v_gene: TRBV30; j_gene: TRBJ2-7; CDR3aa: CAWREQGSLLYEQYF; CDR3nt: TGTGCCTGGAGGGAACAGGGCAGCCTACTCTACGAGCAGTACTTC
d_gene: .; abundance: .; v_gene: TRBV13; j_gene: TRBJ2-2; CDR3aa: CASSKDREGGELFF; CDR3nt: TGTGCCAGCAGCAAGGACAGGGAGGGCGGGGAGCTGTTTTTT
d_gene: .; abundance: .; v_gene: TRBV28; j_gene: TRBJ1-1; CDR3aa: CASSEQGNTEAFF; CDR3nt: TGTGCCAGCAGCGAACAGGGGAACACTGAAGCTTTCTTT
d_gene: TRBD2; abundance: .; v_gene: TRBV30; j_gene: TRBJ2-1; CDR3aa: CAWSRLAEYNEQFF; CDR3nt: TGTGCCTGGAGTAGACTAGCGGAGTACAATGAGCAGTTCTTC
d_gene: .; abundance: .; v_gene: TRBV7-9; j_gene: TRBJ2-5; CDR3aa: CASSPPTGRETQYF; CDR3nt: TGTGCCAGCAGCCCCCCAACGGGAAGGGAGACCCAGTACTTC
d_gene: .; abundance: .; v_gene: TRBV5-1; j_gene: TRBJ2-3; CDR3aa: CASSARGADTDTQYF; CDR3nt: TGCGCCAGCAGCGCAAGGGGCGCCGACACAGATACGCAGTATTTT
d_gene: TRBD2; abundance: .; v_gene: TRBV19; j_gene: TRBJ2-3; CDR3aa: CASSIPFSGRRSNTQYF; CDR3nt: TGTGCCAGTAGTATCCCCTTTAGCGGGAGAAGATCCAATACGCAGTATTTT
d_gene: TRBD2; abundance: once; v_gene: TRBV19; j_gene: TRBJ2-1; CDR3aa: CASGGAGPYNEQFF; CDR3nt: TGTGCCAGTGGCGGAGCGGGACCCTACAATGAGCAGTTCTTC
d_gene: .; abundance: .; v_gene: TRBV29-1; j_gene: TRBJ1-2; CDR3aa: CSALSGWVKDGYTF; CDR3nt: TGCAGCGCACTATCAGGGTGGGTTAAAGATGGCTACACCTTC
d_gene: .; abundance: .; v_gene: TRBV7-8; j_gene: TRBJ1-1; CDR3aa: CATGVGAFF; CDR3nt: TGTGCCACGGGGGTGGGAGCTTTCTTT
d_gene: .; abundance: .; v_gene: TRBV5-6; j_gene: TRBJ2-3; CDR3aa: CASSLGPPDTQYF; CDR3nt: TGTGCCAGCAGCTTGGGGCCCCCAGATACGCAGTATTTT
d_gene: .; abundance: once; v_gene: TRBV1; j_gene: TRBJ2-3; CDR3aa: CTSSQEEGGSRVLDTQYF; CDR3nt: TGCACCAGCAGCCAAGAAGAAGGCGGGAGCCGGGTTTTAGATACGCAGTATTTT
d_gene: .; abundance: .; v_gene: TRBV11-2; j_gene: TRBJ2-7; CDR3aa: CASSLEEMAVYYEQYF; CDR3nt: TGTGCCAGCAGCTTAGAAGAGATGGCGGTATACTACGAGCAGTACTTC
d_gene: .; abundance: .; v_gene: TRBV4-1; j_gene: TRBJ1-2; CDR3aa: CASSHPGQNLRHGYTF; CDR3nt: TGCGCCAGCAGCCATCCCGGACAGAACTTACGCCATGGCTACACCTTC
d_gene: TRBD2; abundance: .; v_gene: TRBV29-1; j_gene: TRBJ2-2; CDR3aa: CSVGTSGTGELFF; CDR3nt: TGCAGCGTTGGGACTAGCGGGACTGGGGAGCTGTTTTTT
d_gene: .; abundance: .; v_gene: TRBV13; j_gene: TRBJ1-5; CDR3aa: CASSDNGGQPQHF; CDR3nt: TGTGCCAGCAGCGACAACGGGGGTCAGCCCCAGCATTTT
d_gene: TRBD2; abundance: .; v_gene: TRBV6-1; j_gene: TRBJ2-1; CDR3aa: CATPREGYNEQFF; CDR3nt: TGTGCCACCCCTCGGGAGGGGTACAATGAGCAGTTCTTC
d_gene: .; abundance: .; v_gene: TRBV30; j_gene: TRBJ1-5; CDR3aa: CASQGAPYQPQHF; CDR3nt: TGTGCCAGCCAGGGTGCTCCCTATCAGCCCCAGCATTTT
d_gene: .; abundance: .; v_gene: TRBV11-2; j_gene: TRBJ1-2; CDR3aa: CASSLEGAYGYTF; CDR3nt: TGTGCCAGCAGCTTGGAAGGGGCCTATGGCTACACCTTC
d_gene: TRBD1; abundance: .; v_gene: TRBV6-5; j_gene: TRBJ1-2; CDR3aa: CASSYKDTGDYGYTF; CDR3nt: TGTGCCAGCAGTTACAAAGATACAGGGGACTATGGCTACACCTTC
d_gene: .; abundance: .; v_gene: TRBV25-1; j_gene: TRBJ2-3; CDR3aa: CASSEYRLAGTDTQYF; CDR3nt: TGTGCCAGCAGTGAATATAGGCTAGCTGGAACAGATACGCAGTATTTT
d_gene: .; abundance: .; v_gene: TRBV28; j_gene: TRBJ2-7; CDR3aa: CASSLGAEGFSYEQYF; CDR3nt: TGTGCCAGCAGTTTAGGGGCAGAAGGGTTTTCCTACGAGCAGTACTTC
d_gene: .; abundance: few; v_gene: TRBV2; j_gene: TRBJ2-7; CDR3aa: CASSLTVTYEQYF; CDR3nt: TGTGCCAGCAGTCTAACGGTGACCTACGAGCAGTACTTC
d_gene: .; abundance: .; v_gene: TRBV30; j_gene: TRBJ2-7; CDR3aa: CAAGGRLHEQYF; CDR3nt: TGTGCTGCGGGCGGGCGTCTGCACGAGCAGTACTTC
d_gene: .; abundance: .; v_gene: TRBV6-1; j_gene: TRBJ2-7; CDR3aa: CASTGGDFEQYF; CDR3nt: TGTGCCAGCACAGGAGGGGATTTCGAGCAGTACTTC
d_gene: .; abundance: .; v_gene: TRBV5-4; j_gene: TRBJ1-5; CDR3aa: CATRQGMNQPQHF; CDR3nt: TGTGCCACGAGGCAGGGTATGAACCAGCCCCAGCATTTT
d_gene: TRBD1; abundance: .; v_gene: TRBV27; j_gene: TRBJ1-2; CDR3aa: CASSLRSTGFGAGYTF; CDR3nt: TGTGCCAGCAGTTTAAGGTCGACAGGGTTTGGTGCTGGCTACACCTTC
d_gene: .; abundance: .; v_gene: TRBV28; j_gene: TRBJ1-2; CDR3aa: CASSLEEGLLGYTF; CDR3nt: TGTGCCAGCAGTTTGGAGGAGGGCCTCCTTGGCTACACCTTC
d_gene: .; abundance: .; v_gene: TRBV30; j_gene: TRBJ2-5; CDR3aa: CAWSVRLGETQYF; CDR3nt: TGTGCCTGGAGTGTACGACTTGGGGAGACCCAGTACTTC
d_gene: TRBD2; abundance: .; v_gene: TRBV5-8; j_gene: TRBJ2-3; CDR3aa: CASSTGTSGTNTQYF; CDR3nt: TGTGCCAGCAGCACCGGGACTAGCGGTACAAATACGCAGTATTTT
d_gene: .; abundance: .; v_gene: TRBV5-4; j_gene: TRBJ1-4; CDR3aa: CASAGLGDEKLFF; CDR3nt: TGTGCCAGTGCGGGTCTTGGCGATGAAAAACTGTTTTTT
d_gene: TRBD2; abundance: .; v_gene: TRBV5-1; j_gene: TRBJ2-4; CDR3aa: CASSLTVGLAVGQNIQYF; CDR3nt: TGCGCCAGCAGCTTGACCGTGGGACTAGCGGTCGGGCAAAACATTCAGTACTTC
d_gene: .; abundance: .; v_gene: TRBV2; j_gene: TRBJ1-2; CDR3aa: CASSEVTYGYTF; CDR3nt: TGTGCCAGCTCGGAGGTAACCTATGGCTACACCTTC
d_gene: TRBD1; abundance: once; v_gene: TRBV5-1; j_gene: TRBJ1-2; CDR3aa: CASSLGGTGYGYTF; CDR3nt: TGCGCCAGCAGCTTAGGGGGGACAGGGTATGGCTACACCTTC
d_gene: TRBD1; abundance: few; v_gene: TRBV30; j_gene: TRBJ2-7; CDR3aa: CAWTYTGGAYEQYF; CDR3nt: TGTGCCTGGACTTATACAGGGGGCGCCTACGAGCAGTACTTC
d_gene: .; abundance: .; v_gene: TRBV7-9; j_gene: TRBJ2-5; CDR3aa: CASSFDRGGTQYF; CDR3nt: TGTGCCAGCAGCTTCGATAGGGGCGGGACCCAGTACTTC
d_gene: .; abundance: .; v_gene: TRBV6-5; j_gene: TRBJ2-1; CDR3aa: CASSYSRTWGNEQFF; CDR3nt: TGTGCCAGCAGTTACTCAAGGACTTGGGGCAATGAGCAGTTCTTC
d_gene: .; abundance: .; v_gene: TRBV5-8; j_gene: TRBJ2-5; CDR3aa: CASSLLQGGQETQYF; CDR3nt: TGTGCCAGCAGCTTGCTGCAGGGAGGTCAAGAGACCCAGTACTTC
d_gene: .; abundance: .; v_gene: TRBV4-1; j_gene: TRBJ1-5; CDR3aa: CASSPWIADQPQHF; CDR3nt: TGCGCCAGCAGCCCGTGGATAGCTGATCAGCCCCAGCATTTT
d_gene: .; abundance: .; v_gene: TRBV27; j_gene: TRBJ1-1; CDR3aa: CASSLKGYTEAFF; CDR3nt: TGTGCCAGCAGTTTAAAGGGGTATACTGAAGCTTTCTTT
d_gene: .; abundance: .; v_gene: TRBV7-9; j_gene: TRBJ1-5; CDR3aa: CASSLQANQPQHF; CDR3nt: TGTGCCAGCAGCTTACAGGCCAATCAGCCCCAGCATTTT
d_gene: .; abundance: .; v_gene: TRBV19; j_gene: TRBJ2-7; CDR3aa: CASSTGRGSYEQYF; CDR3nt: TGTGCCAGTAGTACTGGCAGGGGCTCCTACGAGCAGTACTTC
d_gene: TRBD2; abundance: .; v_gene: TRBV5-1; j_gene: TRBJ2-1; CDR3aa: CASTGTSGRYEQFF; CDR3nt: TGCGCCAGCACCGGGACTAGCGGGAGGTACGAGCAGTTCTTC
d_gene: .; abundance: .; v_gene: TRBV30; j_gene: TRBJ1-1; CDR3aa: CAWSVSPLRHRRTEAFF; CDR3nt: TGTGCCTGGAGTGTAAGCCCCCTAAGACACCGCCGCACTGAAGCTTTCTTT
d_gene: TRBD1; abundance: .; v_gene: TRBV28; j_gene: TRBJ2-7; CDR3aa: CASSRTGGGYEQYF; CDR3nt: TGTGCCAGCTCGAGGACAGGGGGCGGGTACGAGCAGTACTTC
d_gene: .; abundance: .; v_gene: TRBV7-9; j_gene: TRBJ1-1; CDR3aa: CASSFRFALTEAFF; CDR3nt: TGTGCCAGCAGCTTTAGATTTGCTTTAACTGAAGCTTTCTTT
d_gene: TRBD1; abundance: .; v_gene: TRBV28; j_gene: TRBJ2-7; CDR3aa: CASSAPVGQGSYEQYF; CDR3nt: TGTGCCAGCAGTGCGCCCGTCGGACAGGGGAGTTACGAGCAGTACTTC
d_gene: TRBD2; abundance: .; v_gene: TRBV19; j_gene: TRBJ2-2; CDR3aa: CASSILAGNTGELFF; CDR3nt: TGTGCCAGTAGTATACTAGCGGGAAACACCGGGGAGCTGTTTTTT
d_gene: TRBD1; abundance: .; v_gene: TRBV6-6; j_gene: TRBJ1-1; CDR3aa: CASSTQQGADTEAFF; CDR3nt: TGTGCCAGCAGTACTCAACAGGGGGCGGACACTGAAGCTTTCTTT
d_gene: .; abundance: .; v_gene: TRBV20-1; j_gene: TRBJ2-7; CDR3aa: CSASLSYEQYF; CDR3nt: TGCAGTGCTAGCCTCTCCTACGAGCAGTACTTC
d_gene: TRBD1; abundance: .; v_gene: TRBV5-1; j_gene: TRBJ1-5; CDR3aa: CASSFGTGGNQPQHF; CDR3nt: TGCGCCAGCAGCTTCGGGACAGGGGGGAATCAGCCCCAGCATTTT
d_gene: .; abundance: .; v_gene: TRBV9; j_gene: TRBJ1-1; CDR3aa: CASSPGGGNTEAFF; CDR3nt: TGTGCCAGCAGCCCTGGGGGGGGGAACACTGAAGCTTTCTTT
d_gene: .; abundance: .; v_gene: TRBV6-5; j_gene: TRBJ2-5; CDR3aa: CASRPMAGETQYF; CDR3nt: TGTGCCAGCAGACCAATGGCGGGAGAGACCCAGTACTTC
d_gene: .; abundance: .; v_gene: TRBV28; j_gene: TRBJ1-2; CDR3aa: CASIRHYGYTF; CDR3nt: TGTGCCAGCATCCGTCACTATGGCTACACCTTC
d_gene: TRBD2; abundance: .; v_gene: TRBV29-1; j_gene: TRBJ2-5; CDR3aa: CSVDKRGRLEETQYF; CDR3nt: TGCAGCGTTGATAAGCGGGGGAGGTTGGAAGAGACCCAGTACTTC